The 11 T cell receptor beta chains listed next were all sequenced from one sample in a study of CD8 T cells in Susac syndrome. With random hexamers, reverse transcription was performed on roughly 0.5 to 1 ug of RNA. TCRdb called the immunoSEQ multiplex PCR reads again in MiXCR, with one record for every CDR3 protein. The sample lists 120,000 to 150,000 distinct CDR3 sequences, roughly 95% occurring once. Sequenced material: CD4+ T cells from PBMCs. Source of these receptors: a human donor in good health.

This clonotype was found a few times. The chain has TRBV5-1 and TRBJ1-1; D is unclear. The germline CDR1 and CDR2 sequences are SGHRS and YFSETQ. V gave up 0 bases and J gave up 3 bases, with 6 bases separating them. The CDR3 has 13 residues. The CDR3 spells CASSLVRDTEAFF. In DNA form, the CDR3 reads TGCGCCAGCAGCTTGGTGAGGGACACTGAAGCTTTCTTT. Based on the CDR3 plus reference TRBV5-1 and TRBJ1-1, the full variable domain is KAGVTQTPRYLIKTRGQQVTLSCSPISGHRSVSWYQQTPGQGLQFLFEYFSETQRNKGNFPGRFSGRQFSNSRSEMNVSTLELGDSALYLCASSLVRDTEAFFGQGTRLTVV.

The V gene is TRBV7-2, the J gene TRBJ1-1; the D is unclear. The CDR3 is 13 amino acids. Germline-derived CDR1 and CDR2 are SGHTA and FQGNSA. The germline V and J ends were trimmed by 4 bases and 5 bases, with 11 bases remaining between them. The CDR3 is CASSSWTATEAFF. The CDR3, as DNA: TGTGCCAGCAGCTCGTGGACGGCAACTGAAGCTTTCTTT.

The chain links TRBV6-5 to TRBJ2-7; D perhaps matches TRBD1 (5 bases). Looked up from germline, CDR1 is MNHEY and CDR2 is SVGAGI. Trimming took 5 bases from V and 2 from J, leaving 13 bases between them. This CDR3 comprises 14 residues. The CDR3 DNA reads as TGTGCCAGCAGTAAGTCGACAGCAACCTACGAGCAGTACTTC. Translation gives CASSKSTATYEQYF.

V usage is TRBV29-1 and J usage is TRBJ2-7, with 9 bases fitting TRBD1. The junction had 3 bases not matched to a gene; V was cut back by 6 bases and J by 6 bases. The CDR3 is made up of 11 amino acids. Germline-derived CDR1 and CDR2 are SQVTM and ANQGSEA. The CDR3 region has the DNA TGCAGCGTGGGACAGGGTGGCGAGCAGTACTTC. Protein product: CSVGQGGEQYF.

The DNA for the CDR3 is TGTGCCAGCAGCTTAGCTAGGGTGGAGACCCAGTACTTC. Amino acid sequence: CASSLARVETQYF. V usage is TRBV7-2 and J usage is TRBJ2-5; D remains ambiguous. This CDR3 has 13 amino acids. The V gene's germline CDR1 is SGHTA and CDR2 FQGNSA. Trimming shortened V by 0 bases and J by 5 bases, and 7 bases separated the two germline ends.

This clonotype has a single count. The gene calls are TRBV6-2 or TRBV6-3 and TRBJ1-1; D unresolved. This CDR3 comprises 13 residues. With 6 bases removed from V and 4 bases from J, the gap between germline ends came to 12 bases. Germline V lookup: CDR1 MNHEY, CDR2 SVGEGT. CDR3 sequence (DNA): TGTGCCAGCAGGAAAGGGTCCCTCACTGAAGCTTTCTTT. It encodes CASRKGSLTEAFF.

This rearrangement joins TRBV9 to TRBJ2-2; D gene uncertain. The CDR3 extends over 14 amino acids. V was shortened by 4 bases and J by 1 base, with 8 bases between the two germline ends. CDR1 SGDLS and CDR2 YYNGEE come from the germline V gene. The chain's CDR3 is CASSPLLNTGELFF. For the CDR3, the DNA is TGTGCCAGCAGCCCCCTGCTGAACACCGGGGAGCTGTTTTTT.

This sequence joins TRBV10-3 and TRBJ1-1; 9 nucleotides match TRBD1. Unmatched junction bases numbered 11, after V lost 9 bases and J lost 3 bases. CDR3 length equals 15 residues. The germline CDR1 and CDR2 sequences are ENHRY and SYGVKD. The CDR3 reads CAIYDTGGPYTEAFF. The CDR3, as DNA: TGTGCCATTTATGACACAGGGGGCCCATACACTGAAGCTTTCTTT.

The chain carries TRBV29-1 and TRBJ1-2; a weak D match, TRBD1 (5 bases). With 0 bases removed from V and 8 bases from J, the gap between germline ends came to 7 bases. CDR3 length: 11 amino acids. Germline V CDR1 and CDR2: SQVTM, ANQGSEA. The CDR3 sequence is CSVEDQGGYTF. The CDR3 DNA reads TGCAGCGTTGAAGACCAGGGAGGCTACACCTTC.

V is TRBV30 and J is TRBJ2-7, with D possibly being TRBD1 or TRBD2 (5 bases each). CDR3 length: 13 residues. V was shortened by 2 bases and J by 4 bases, with 12 bases between the two germline ends. In germline, CDR1 is GTSNPN, CDR2 SVGIG (reference sequence). In nucleotides, the CDR3 is TGTGCCTGGAGTCCGGGGACCAGGTACGAGCAGTACTTC. Residues: CAWSPGTRYEQYF.

The chain links TRBV25-1 to TRBJ2-7; either TRBD1 or TRBD2 may supply D (6 bases each). V was trimmed by 6 bases and J by 0 bases, leaving 18 bases between them. The V gene's germline CDR1 is MGHDK and CDR2 SYGVNS. CDR3 length: 16 amino acids. The CDR3 DNA reads as TGTGCCAGCAGCGGGGTGGGGGGCCCTAGCTCCTACGAGCAGTACTTC. The encoded protein is CASSGVGGPSSYEQYF.